The following is a T cell receptor beta chain sequence with its context. Its target is unknown. The data are from a study of cytomegalovirus exposure and HLA in healthy donors. Trimming at V came to 4 bases and at J to 7 bases, leaving 12 bases not matched to a gene. The CDR3 length is 16 residues. Germline CDR1 reads MGHRA; CDR2 reads YSYEKL. General study findings and limits: Upon later analysis, TCR association rates were observed to vary by HLA locus, being highest for DRB1 and lowest for HLA-C. In the analysis, some V segments, TRBV6-2 and TRBV6-3 included, were excluded as indistinguishable. TCR sequences were mostly rare, though some public TCRs occurred in many donors.

Primers included in the PCR were 60 Vbeta and 13 Jbeta primers. TCRdb's copy holds only in-frame clones and misses some; the assay was immunoSEQ multiplex PCR. The sample records about 78,000 clones, about 80% being singletons. This clonotype was sampled from a man aged 50-59 years in good health and CMV-seropositive. The chain employs TRBV4-1 and TRBJ2-2; 7 bases line up with TRBD1. The source material was PBMCs. The CDR3 loop is CASSPRRQGEYGELFF. CDR3 DNA sequence: TGCGCCAGCAGCCCCAGAAGACAGGGAGAGTACGGGGAGCTGTTTTTT.